This entry features one T cell receptor (beta chain) sequence. Antigen: not known. V trimming: 4 bases; J trimming: 4 bases; junction bases outside the gene matches: 5. The CDR3 extends over 14 amino acids. This specimen belongs to a study of cytomegalovirus exposure and HLA in healthy donors. Study context: Prior work identified about 120 million unique TCR beta sequences in around 170 million T cells. Regarding the study as a whole: According to reports, the classifier identified cytomegalovirus status with high specificity and sensitivity.

The PCR ran on 60 Vbeta and 13 Jbeta primers. Libraries were prepared by immunoSEQ multiplex PCR; TCRdb keeps only in-frame clonotypes and omits some of them. Its table records approximately 110,000 clones. Sequencing used PBMCs. The receptor's source is a man in his late teens or twenties in good health and CMV-seronegative. The J gene is TRBJ1-2, the V gene TRBV23-1, with 8 bases aligning to TRBD1. TRBV23-1 is an ORF; its function is uncertain. CDR3 DNA sequence: TGCGCCAGCAGTCGCAACAGGGGGGGCTATGGCTACACCTTC. It specifies CASSRNRGGYGYTF.